A selection of T cell receptor beta chains follows, all from one sample in a study of blood T cell repertoires in COVID-19. The assay was immunoSEQ multiplex PCR, and TCRdb's table has in-frame clones only and misses some. The table records about 270,000 clones, about nine tenths of them present only once. The sequenced sample was PBMCs or T cells enriched from blood (not recorded which). These TCRs come from a woman aged 25 to 39 with acute COVID-19. Each CDR3 is given with its conserved first and last residue. The order of the fields is D gene, V gene, J gene, CDR3 protein. A D gene is named only where the DNA matches it firmly.

>TRBD2|TRBV6-6|TRBJ2-5
CASGPGLDFETQYF
>TRBD1|TRBV4-1|TRBJ1-5
CASSQVMSGTVYSNQPQHF
>TRBD1|TRBV5-1|TRBJ2-2
CASSLGAGGTGELFF
>NA|TRBV7-8|TRBJ1-1
CASYARAGANTEAFF
>NA|TRBV5-4|TRBJ1-5
CASSAGGDSNQPQHF
>TRBD2|TRBV4-1|TRBJ2-2
CASSQDIWGVDYSREKPGELFF
>TRBD1|TRBV5-1|TRBJ2-2
CASSLGDRGGMDTGELFF
>TRBD2|TRBV2|TRBJ2-1
CASRGGLAGGRGEQFF
>NA|TRBV25-1|TRBJ2-3
CASTGTGSADTQYF
>TRBD2|TRBV3-1/TRBV3-2|TRBJ2-3
CASSQDNLAGSTDTQYF
>NA|TRBV18|TRBJ2-2
CASSLSGTGNTGELFF
>NA|TRBV12-3/TRBV12-4|TRBJ1-5
CASSFAPGQPQHF
>TRBD1|TRBV20-1|TRBJ2-7
CSASYGTGGSVLDEQYF
>TRBD2|TRBV5-4|TRBJ2-7
CASSLEAGRERNEQYF
>NA|TRBV10-1|TRBJ2-3
CASSESGSGITDTQYF